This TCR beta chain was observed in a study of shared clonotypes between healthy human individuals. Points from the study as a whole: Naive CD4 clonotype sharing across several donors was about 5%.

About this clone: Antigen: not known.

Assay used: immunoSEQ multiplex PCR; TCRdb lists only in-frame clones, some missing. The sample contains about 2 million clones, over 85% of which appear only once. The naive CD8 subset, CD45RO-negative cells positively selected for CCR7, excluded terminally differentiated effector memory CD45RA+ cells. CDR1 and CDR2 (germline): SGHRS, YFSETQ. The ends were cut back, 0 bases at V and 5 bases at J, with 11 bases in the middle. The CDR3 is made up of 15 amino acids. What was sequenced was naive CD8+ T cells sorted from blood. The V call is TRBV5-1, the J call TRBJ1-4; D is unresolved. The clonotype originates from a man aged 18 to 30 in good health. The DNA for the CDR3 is TGCGCCAGCAGCTTGGAGATAGGCGTCAATGAAAAACTGTTTTTT. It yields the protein CASSLEIGVNEKLFF.